These 27 T cell receptor beta chains share one sample of origin, sequenced in a study of T-cell memory formation after mild COVID-19 (dated by TCRdb to about 2021). The receptor library was made with 5' RACE. The instrument given in TCRdb is Illumina NovaSeq 6000. TCRdb trimmed public reads at Q25 via fastp, called clones via MiXCR and kept in-frame beta chains. For every CDR3 protein sequence, its rows merge into one entry that carries the most common genes and DNA. A total of about 390,000 distinct CDR3 sequences appear in this sample, around 21% of them only once. Together, the top ten hold roughly an eighth of the sample. What was sequenced was PBMCs or a T cell subset sorted from them (not recorded which). Receptors originate from an adult woman who had mild COVID-19 (a few samples of this study predate the infection). The sample titles of this study are shuffled in the database, so cell type and time point are left out; the donor was told from shared clones.

The V gene is TRBV7-3, the J gene TRBJ2-1, with 8 bases identical to TRBD1. Germline values: CDR1 SGHTA, CDR2 FQGTGA. Trimming at V came to 6 bases and at J to 12 bases, leaving 13 bases not matched to a gene. This CDR3 has 14 residues. The CDR3 protein is CASSSDRGRPRQFF. DNA for the CDR3: TGTGCCAGCAGTTCAGACAGGGGCCGCCCACGGCAGTTCTTC.

The chain has TRBV15 and TRBJ1-6; perhaps TRBD1 as D (5 bases). Germline V CDR1 and CDR2: LNHNV, YYDKDF (reference sequence). V lost 2 bases, J lost 10 bases, and 9 bases lay in between. There are 13 residues in the CDR3. This CDR3 is CATSRQGGSPLHF. Written as DNA, the CDR3 is TGTGCCACCAGCAGACAGGGTGGGTCACCCCTCCACTTT. The variable domain in full, with the rest retrieved from reference TRBV15 and TRBJ1-6, is DAMVIQNPRYQVTQFGKPVTLSCSQTLNHNVMYWYQQKSSQAPKLLFHYYDKDFNNEADTPDNFQSRRPNTSFCFLDIRSPGLGDTAMYLCATSRQGGSPLHFGNGTRLTVT.

Concerning this clonotype: An end of the junction differs from the germline gene, which may be a read error. The chain links TRBV5-1 to TRBJ2-1, with 11 bases that match TRBD1. The length of the CDR3 is 15 residues. In germline, CDR1 is SGHRS, CDR2 YFSETQ. The CDR3 protein is CASRLDRGPYNEQFF. Here the CDR3 DNA reads TGCGCCAGCAGGTTGGACAGGGGGCCCTACAATGAGCAGTTCTTC. The variable domain in full, with the rest retrieved from reference TRBV5-1 and TRBJ2-1, is KAGVTQTPRYLIKTRGQQVTLSCSPISGHRSVSWYQQTPGQGLQFLFEYFSETQRNKGNFPGRFSGRQFSNSRSEMNVSTLELGDSALYLCASRLDRGPYNEQFFGPGTRLTVL.

The V and J genes are TRBV7-3 and TRBJ2-1, with TRBD2 as a possible D gene (5 bases). With 5 bases removed from V and 7 bases from J, the gap between germline ends came to 12 bases. Germline lookup yields CDR1 SGHTA and CDR2 FQGTGA. The CDR3 has 13 residues. In DNA, the CDR3 is TGTGCCAGCAGCCCGGACTCACAGAATGAGCAGTTCTTC. It specifies CASSPDSQNEQFF.

V is TRBV5-6 and J is TRBJ2-5, with 9 bases matching TRBD2. V dropped 5 bases and J dropped 1; count of bases not matched to a gene: 9. Germline CDR1 SGHDT, CDR2 YYEEEE. CDR3 length equals 16 residues. Here the CDR3 reads CASSPGSGGFQETQYF. CDR3 coding DNA: TGTGCCAGCAGTCCGGGTAGCGGGGGATTCCAAGAGACCCAGTACTTC.

V is TRBV10-3 and J is TRBJ1-4; possible D gene TRBD1, 5 bases. V lost 4 bases and J lost 5, with 20 bases in between. The CDR3 sequence is 17 residues long. Germline CDR1 reads ENHRY; CDR2 reads SYGVKD. The CDR3 nucleotides are TGTGCCATCAGTGGAGGACAAGGCCGAGGGATGAATGAAAAACTGTTTTTT. This encodes CAISGGQGRGMNEKLFF.

The V and J genes are TRBV20-1 and TRBJ2-7, with D hard to call. The CDR3 loop spans 14 amino acids. Germline V lookup: CDR1 DFQATT, CDR2 SNEGSKA (reference sequence). Trimming removed 1 base from V and 3 bases from J, with 13 bases in between. CDR3: CSARALSGSYEQYF. In DNA, the CDR3 is TGCAGTGCTAGAGCGCTATCCGGCAGCTACGAGCAGTACTTC.

This sequence joins TRBV7-2 and TRBJ1-2; possible D gene TRBD1, 5 bases. V gave up 5 bases and J gave up 3 bases, with 13 bases separating them. The CDR3 is 14 residues long. The germline V gene has CDR1 SGHTA and CDR2 FQGNSA. CDR3 amino acids: CASSPGTGHYGYTF. The CDR3 DNA is TGTGCCAGCAGCCCCGGGACCGGGCACTATGGCTACACCTTC.

This clonotype was found a few times. The chain links TRBV3-1 to TRBJ2-5, with D perhaps TRBD1 (5 bases). The ends were cut back, 0 bases at V and 4 bases at J, with 9 bases in the middle. CDR1 and CDR2 (germline): LGHDT, YNNKEL (reference sequence). The length of the CDR3 is 14 residues. CDR3 nucleotides: TGTGCCAGCAGCCAAGATCTGGGGCGAGAGACCCAGTACTTC. It is translated as CASSQDLGRETQYF.

This clonotype was observed a handful of times. The rearrangement links TRBV12-3 or TRBV12-4 to TRBJ2-7; D possibly matches TRBD1 or TRBD2 (5 bases each). This CDR3 has 14 amino acids. The V gene lost 5 bases and the J gene lost 5 bases, with 16 bases spanning the gap. CDR3 DNA: TGTGCCAGCAGTGGGACCGCGCCCCGGGACGAGCAGTACTTC. Translation: CASSGTAPRDEQYF.

The gene calls are TRBV12-3 or TRBV12-4 and TRBJ2-7; 9 nucleotides match TRBD1. The ends lost 5 bases at V and 0 bases at J; junction bases unmatched: 8. The CDR3 contains 16 residues. CDR3 loop: CASSQKQGASSYEQYF. Here the CDR3 DNA reads TGTGCCAGCAGTCAAAAACAGGGGGCTAGCTCCTACGAGCAGTACTTC.

The chain carries TRBV24-1 and TRBJ2-1; 8 bases fit TRBD1. The CDR3 is made up of 18 amino acids. With V trimmed by 4 bases and J by 1 base, 11 bases remained unmatched. Per germline, CDR1 KGHDR and CDR2 SFDVKD. The CDR3 sequence is CATSDRPGTGGSYNEQFF. CDR3 nucleotides: TGTGCCACCAGTGACCGACCGGGGACAGGCGGGTCCTACAATGAGCAGTTCTTC.

The sample holds a few counts of this clonotype. The chain joins TRBV6-6 to TRBJ2-6, with D hard to call. Trimming took off 7 bases at V and 5 bases at J, with 3 bases between the two ends. CDR1 is MNHNY and CDR2 is SVGAGI in the germline V gene (reference sequence). This CDR3 is built from 11 residues. The CDR3 reads CASTWANVLTF. CDR3 bases: TGTGCCAGCACGTGGGCCAACGTCCTGACTTTC.

This clonotype has ten or more counts. This rearrangement joins TRBV12-3 or TRBV12-4 to TRBJ1-1; no clear D. With 0 bases removed from V and 7 bases from J, the gap between germline ends came to 0 bases. This CDR3 spans 10 amino acids. CDR3 nucleotide sequence: TGTGCCAGCAGTTTAGCTGAAGCTTTCTTT. Protein product: CASSLAEAFF.

V and J are TRBV6-5 and TRBJ2-7, with 7 nucleotides matching TRBD1. Germline trimming cut 0 bases from V and 6 bases from J; bases unmatched to any gene: 14. This CDR3 comprises 17 residues. The germline V gene encodes CDR1 MNHEY and CDR2 SVGAGI. The CDR3 DNA follows: TGTGCCAGCAGTTACTCACTCGGGCCGACAGGGAGTTTCGAGCAGTACTTC. It specifies CASSYSLGPTGSFEQYF.

The gene calls are TRBV12-3 or TRBV12-4 and TRBJ1-4; 11 bases are a match to TRBD1. V shed 7 bases and J 3 bases; nucleotides not matched to a gene: 1. The CDR3 contains 14 residues. The CDR3 loop is CASKDRGPNEKLFF. The CDR3 DNA reads TGTGCCAGCAAGGACAGGGGGCCTAATGAAAAACTGTTTTTT.

This clonotype was detected only a few times. The chain joins TRBV20-1 to TRBJ2-1; 9 bases are shared with TRBD1. The CDR3 totals 16 residues. Germline V gives CDR1 DFQATT, CDR2 SNEGSKA (reference sequence). V dropped 2 bases and J dropped 2; count of bases not matched to a gene: 7. The CDR3 protein is CSARTPTGGPYNEQFF. The DNA for the CDR3 is TGCAGTGCTAGAACACCTACAGGGGGCCCCTACAATGAGCAGTTCTTC.

The J gene is TRBJ2-5, the V gene TRBV13, with 12 positions matching TRBD1. The length of the CDR3 is 21 residues. Looked up from germline, CDR1 is PRHDT and CDR2 is FYEKMQ (reference sequence). The V and J ends lost 5 bases and 7 bases, in that order; junction bases with no gene match: 26. CDR3 coding DNA: TGTGCCAGCAGCAATAACCCGGGACAGGGGGCCAAACCATTTGAATATGTGACCCAGTACTTC. Amino acid sequence: CASSNNPGQGAKPFEYVTQYF.

The rearrangement joins TRBV5-6 to TRBJ2-1; D unresolved. With 4 bases removed from V and 2 bases from J, the gap between germline ends came to 13 bases. This CDR3 is 15 amino acids long. Germline CDR1 reads SGHDT; CDR2 reads YYEEEE. The CDR3 protein is CASSLHDRTYNEQFF. The CDR3 DNA follows: TGTGCCAGCAGCCTGCACGACCGGACCTACAATGAGCAGTTCTTC.

There are many counts of this clonotype. The rearrangement uses TRBV6-2 or TRBV6-3 and TRBJ2-2; 10 bases align to TRBD2. Germline V gene sequence: CDR1 MNHEY, CDR2 SVGEGT. The CDR3 runs 16 residues. V gave up 2 bases and J gave up 3 bases; unmatched junction bases: 3. The CDR3 is CASSYGLAGDTGELFF. The CDR3 nucleotides read TGTGCCAGCAGTTACGGCCTAGCGGGAGACACCGGGGAGCTGTTTTTT.

There are a few counts of this clonotype. The rearrangement uses TRBV7-6 and TRBJ2-7; 10 bases fit TRBD1. Germline CDR1 reads SGHVS; CDR2 reads FNYEAQ. CDR3 length: 15 residues. J lost 4 bases, V lost 5 bases, and 8 bases had no gene match. The CDR3 region has the DNA TGTGCCAGCAGCATCGGACAGGGGGAAGGGTACGAGCAGTACTTC. Protein sequence: CASSIGQGEGYEQYF.

This clonotype showed up just a few times. CDR3 loop: CASSPIGQGSTGELFF. The CDR3 coding sequence is TGTGCCAGCTCACCTATTGGACAGGGTTCAACCGGGGAGCTGTTTTTT. V is TRBV18 and J is TRBJ2-2; 8 nucleotides match TRBD1. CDR1 is KGHSH and CDR2 is LQKENI in the germline V gene. V lost 3 bases to trimming and J lost 5 bases; unmatched junction nucleotides: 8. CDR3 length equals 16 residues.

This chain links TRBV6-5 with TRBJ2-5; D may be TRBD1 or TRBD2 (5 bases each). V was cut by 6 bases and J by 0 bases, with 17 bases left in between. This CDR3 contains 16 residues. Germline V gene data show CDR1 as MNHEY and CDR2 as SVGAGI. CDR3 DNA sequence: TGTGCCAGCAGCCAAATGGGGTGGGGGTACCAAGAGACCCAGTACTTC. Encoded protein: CASSQMGWGYQETQYF.

This clonotype has more than one count but fewer than ten. The V call is TRBV24-1, the J call TRBJ2-2; D may be TRBD2 (6 bases). This CDR3 contains 16 residues. Trimming left V 1 base short and J 5 bases short, with 13 bases between. Germline V gives CDR1 KGHDR, CDR2 SFDVKD. CDR3 sequence reads: CATSDFHGSGTGELFF. In DNA form, the CDR3 reads TGTGCCACCAGTGATTTCCACGGGAGTGGGACCGGGGAGCTGTTTTTT.

In this sample, this clonotype turned up a few times. The rearrangement links TRBV12-3 or TRBV12-4 to TRBJ1-2, with D tentatively TRBD1 (6 bases). V shed 6 bases and J shed 0 bases, with 11 bases lying between them. The CDR3 consists of 14 residues. CDR3 bases: TGTGCCAGCAGAGAGAGGGGGTCTAACTATGGCTACACCTTC. It encodes CASRERGSNYGYTF.

The genes are TRBV5-1 and TRBJ2-7; D tentatively fits TRBD1 or TRBD2 (5 bases each). Trimming removed 0 bases at V and 3 bases at J, with 13 bases between. Germline-derived CDR1 and CDR2 are SGHRS and YFSETQ. The CDR3 is made up of 15 amino acids. This chain's CDR3 is CASSLVSGTFYEQYF. The DNA of the CDR3 is TGCGCCAGCAGCTTGGTGTCAGGGACCTTCTACGAGCAGTACTTC.

The chain joins TRBV9 to TRBJ1-1, with no clear D. Per the germline V gene, CDR1 is SGDLS and CDR2 is YYNGEE. This CDR3 is 13 amino acids long. Trimming removed 0 bases from V and 3 bases from J, with 6 bases in between. Here the CDR3 reads CASSVGVDTEAFF. CDR3 sequence (DNA): TGTGCCAGCAGCGTAGGTGTGGACACTGAAGCTTTCTTT.